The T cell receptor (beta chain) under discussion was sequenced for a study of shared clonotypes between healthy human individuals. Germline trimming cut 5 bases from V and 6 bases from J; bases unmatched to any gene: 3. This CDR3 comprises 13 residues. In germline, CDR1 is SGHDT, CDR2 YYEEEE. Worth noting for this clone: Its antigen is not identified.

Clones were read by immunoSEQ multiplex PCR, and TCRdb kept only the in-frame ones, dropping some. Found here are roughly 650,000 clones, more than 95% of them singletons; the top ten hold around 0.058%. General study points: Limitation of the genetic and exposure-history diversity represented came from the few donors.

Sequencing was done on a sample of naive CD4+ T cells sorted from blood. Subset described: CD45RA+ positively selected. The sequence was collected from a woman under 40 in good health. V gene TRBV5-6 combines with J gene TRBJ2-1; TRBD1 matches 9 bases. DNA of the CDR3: TGTGCCAGCAGTTCGACAGGGGGCAATGAGCAGTTCTTC. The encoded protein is CASSSTGGNEQFF.